The present TCR beta chain was sequenced within a study of cytomegalovirus exposure and HLA in healthy donors. The CDR3 consists of 16 residues. Per the germline V gene, CDR1 is LNHDA and CDR2 is SQIVND (reference sequence). Study conclusions and caveats: HLA restriction was apparent for most CMV-associated TCR beta chains in a later analysis. A likely sequencing artifact accounted for one observed cluster of highly shared sequence variants.

Primers: 60 Vbeta forward and 13 Jbeta reverse. TCRdb keeps only in-frame clones here, not all; method: immunoSEQ multiplex PCR. The table shows approximately 160,000 clones, with 70% to 80% occurring only once. About this clone itself: Its matching antigen is unknown. Relative to the germline gene, one junction end is altered; a read error may explain this.

Material: PBMCs. V usage is TRBV19 and J usage is TRBJ2-6, with D possibly matching TRBD1 (5 bases). This receptor was obtained from a man between 40 and 49 years old in good health and CMV-seronegative. The CDR3 region has the DNA TGTGCCAGTAGTATGGGGCGCAGGGCTGGGGCCAACGGCCTGACTTTC. Residues: CASSMGRRAGANGLTF.